Below, 26 T cell receptor beta chains from the same sample are listed, as sequenced in a study of cytomegalovirus exposure and HLA in healthy donors. PCR involved 60 Vbeta and 13 Jbeta primers. TCRdb's table, derived via immunoSEQ multiplex PCR, lists solely in-frame clones and lacks some. The table includes around 130,000 clones, 81% detected once. Sequencing was done on a sample of PBMCs. These receptors were obtained from a man aged 18 to 35 in good health and CMV-seronegative.

V is TRBV30 and J is TRBJ2-3; TRBD2 aligns across 8 bases. CDR1 and CDR2 from the germline V gene are GTSNPN and SVGIG (reference sequence). Trimming at V came to 2 bases and at J to 6 bases, leaving 4 bases not matched to a gene. The CDR3 length is 13 residues. CDR3 DNA sequence: TGTGCCTGGAGTAAGGGCGGGGGGGATACGCAGTATTTT. As protein: CAWSKGGGDTQYF.

This sequence joins TRBV15 and TRBJ1-1; D gene uncertain. CDR1 and CDR2 from the germline V gene are LNHNV and YYDKDF (reference sequence). V lost 0 bases and J 3 bases, leaving 11 bases between the germline ends. The CDR3 length is 15 residues. The CDR3 loop reads CATSRDLPRYTEAFF. Here the CDR3 DNA reads TGTGCCACCAGCAGAGACCTTCCGAGATACACTGAAGCTTTCTTT.

The chain combines TRBV30 with TRBJ2-3; D is undetermined. V was shortened by 1 base and J by 4 bases, with 3 bases between the two germline ends. CDR3 length equals 11 residues. Germline V lookup: CDR1 GTSNPN, CDR2 SVGIG (reference sequence). The CDR3 reads CAWSASDTQYF. The CDR3 nucleotides are TGTGCCTGGAGTGCCTCAGATACGCAGTATTTT.

This sequence joins TRBV7-2 and TRBJ2-5; tentative D call: TRBD2 (7 bases). Trimming removed 3 bases from V and 5 bases from J, with 19 bases in between. The CDR3 has 16 residues. In germline, CDR1 is SGHTA, CDR2 FQGNSA. CDR3 sequence (DNA): TGTGCCAGCAGCTTGGGGGCTAGCGGCCCTCTGGAGACCCAGTACTTC. This encodes CASSLGASGPLETQYF.

This chain joins TRBV7-9 and TRBJ2-5, with a possible D match to TRBD2 (6 bases). The DNA end is a closer match to TRBJ2-7, so the J assignment may be wrong. The CDR3 has 14 residues. The germline CDR1 and CDR2 sequences are SEHNR and FQNEAQ (reference sequence). CDR3 nucleotide sequence: TGTGCCAGCAGCCCCCGGGACTCAACCTACGAGCAGTACTTC. This translates into CASSPRDSTYEQYF.

The chain joins TRBV7-2 to TRBJ2-3; unclear D gene. Germline values: CDR1 SGHTA, CDR2 FQGNSA. Between the trimmed V and J ends, which lost 5 bases and 7 bases, there was a span of 16 bases. The CDR3 is 14 residues long. The CDR3 sequence is CASSPGHVLNTQYF. DNA for the CDR3: TGTGCCAGCAGCCCAGGCCATGTGTTGAATACGCAGTATTTT. The whole variable domain, filled in from reference TRBV7-2 and TRBJ2-3, reads GAGVSQSPSNKVTEKGKDVELRCDPISGHTALYWYRQSLGQGLEFLIYFQGNSAPDKSGLPSDRFSAERTGGSVSTLTIQRTQQEDSAVYLCASSPGHVLNTQYFGPGTRLTVL.

There are a few counts of this clone. For the CDR3, the DNA is TGCGCCAGCAGCCCCCCCCGGACAGTCTATGGCTACACCTTC. This gives the protein CASSPPRTVYGYTF. V is TRBV5-1 and J is TRBJ1-2; a weak D match, TRBD1 (6 bases). Germline values: CDR1 SGHRS, CDR2 YFSETQ. This CDR3 has 14 residues. Trimming pared 4 bases from V and 4 bases from J, leaving 14 bases between.

V is TRBV4-1 and J is TRBJ2-7; TRBD1 agrees at 7 bases. Germline V gene data show CDR1 as MGHRA and CDR2 as YSYEKL. The CDR3 is 14 residues long. J lost 2 bases, V lost 5 bases, and 6 bases had no gene match. The CDR3 loop reads CASSSHTGAYEQYF. The CDR3 DNA reads as TGCGCCAGCAGCTCCCACACAGGGGCCTACGAGCAGTACTTC.

The rearrangement uses TRBV5-6 and TRBJ1-2, with TRBD1 identical over 7 bases. In germline, CDR1 is SGHDT, CDR2 YYEEEE. CDR3 length: 16 residues. The junction had 14 bases not matched to a gene; V was cut back by 2 bases and J by 7 bases. The CDR3 spells CASSFPINRQGGGYTF. CDR3 nucleotides: TGTGCCAGCAGCTTTCCAATTAATAGACAGGGCGGTGGCTACACCTTC.

About this clone: The same CDR3 can be traced to other DNA sequences in this sample. V usage is TRBV9 and J usage is TRBJ1-1; D is unclear. The germline V gene encodes CDR1 SGDLS and CDR2 YYNGEE. The ends were cut back, 0 bases at V and 3 bases at J, with 6 bases in the middle. The CDR3 totals 13 residues. DNA for the CDR3: TGTGCCAGCAGCGTAGTCCCGGACACTGAAGCTTTCTTT. Encoded protein: CASSVVPDTEAFF.

The V and J genes are TRBV9 and TRBJ1-2, with a tentative D call TRBD1 (5 bases). Between the trimmed V and J ends, which lost 1 base and 5 bases, there was a span of 18 bases. This CDR3 has 16 amino acids. Germline-derived CDR1 and CDR2 are SGDLS and YYNGEE. The CDR3: CASSVQRRDSTYGYTF. The CDR3 DNA reads TGTGCCAGCAGCGTACAGAGAAGGGACTCCACATATGGCTACACCTTC.

The chain joins TRBV7-6 to TRBJ1-1, with D possibly TRBD1 on 6 matching bases. Per the germline V gene, CDR1 is SGHVS and CDR2 is FNYEAQ. V dropped 5 bases and J dropped 5 bases, with 9 bases sitting between them. CDR3 length: 12 amino acids. The CDR3: CASSPQGTEAFF. The CDR3 region has the DNA TGTGCCAGCAGCCCACAGGGTACTGAAGCTTTCTTT.

J is TRBJ2-7 and V is TRBV5-1, with D maybe TRBD1 (6 bases). The germline CDR1 and CDR2 sequences are SGHRS and YFSETQ. V dropped 1 base and J dropped 7 bases, with 6 bases sitting between them. The CDR3 sequence is 11 residues long. CDR3 DNA sequence: TGCGCCAGCAGCTTGACAGGGGAGCAGTACTTC. Encoded protein: CASSLTGEQYF.

The chain employs TRBV9 and TRBJ2-1; TRBD2 agrees at 7 bases. The CDR3 consists of 15 residues. Germline lookup yields CDR1 SGDLS and CDR2 YYNGEE. V was pared by 3 bases and J by 1 base, with 4 bases of the junction left unmatched. The CDR3 sequence: CASSGGGGSYNEQFF. CDR3 nucleotide sequence: TGTGCCAGCAGCGGCGGGGGTGGATCCTACAATGAGCAGTTCTTC.

The V call is TRBV28, the J call TRBJ2-1, with TRBD2 matching 11 bases. The CDR3 has 18 amino acids. Per the germline V gene, CDR1 is MDHEN and CDR2 is SYDVKM. With V trimmed by 5 bases and J by 0 bases, 9 bases remained unmatched. The chain's CDR3 is CASSASSGGPSSYNEQFF. CDR3 in DNA: TGTGCCAGCAGTGCTTCTAGCGGGGGGCCGAGCTCCTACAATGAGCAGTTCTTC.

The rearrangement joins TRBV30 to TRBJ1-1; 9 bases match TRBD1. The germline V gene encodes CDR1 GTSNPN and CDR2 SVGIG (reference sequence). V shed 5 bases, J shed 5 bases, and the junction held 9 bases outside the gene matches. The CDR3 runs to 14 residues. The CDR3, as DNA: TGTGCCTGGGAAAGGGACAGGGTGTATACTGAAGCTTTCTTT. It encodes CAWERDRVYTEAFF.

The rearrangement links TRBV19 to TRBJ2-3; 8 bases fit TRBD2. V lost 7 bases and J lost 2; bases outside the gene matches: 14. Per germline, CDR1 LNHDA and CDR2 SQIVND (reference sequence). The CDR3 has 17 residues. CDR3: CASTPKGGRGATDTQYF. CDR3 in DNA: TGTGCCAGTACCCCTAAGGGTGGGCGGGGGGCCACAGATACGCAGTATTTT.

This chain joins TRBV12-5 and TRBJ2-2, with D unresolved. The germline gives CDR1 LGHNT, CDR2 FRNRAP. V dropped 2 bases and J dropped 5 bases, with 9 bases sitting between them. CDR3 length: 14 amino acids. CDR3 nucleotides: TGTGCTAGTGGTTTGCCTCAGAGGACCGGGGAGCTGTTTTTT. This encodes CASGLPQRTGELFF.

V usage is TRBV11-2 and J usage is TRBJ2-2, with 11 nucleotides matching TRBD2. The germline CDR1 and CDR2 sequences are SGHAT and FQNNGV. CDR3 length: 13 residues. The trim removed 1 base at V and 12 bases at J, leaving 1 base unmatched. Written as DNA, the CDR3 is TGTGCCAGCAGCTTAGTAGCGGGGGGGAAGCTGTTTTTT. This sequence encodes CASSLVAGGKLFF. The variable domain in full, with the rest retrieved from reference TRBV11-2 and TRBJ2-2, is EAGVAQSPRYKIIEKRQSVAFWCNPISGHATLYWYQQILGQGPKLLIQFQNNGVVDDSQLPKDRFSAERLKGVDSTLKIQPAKLEDSAVYLCASSLVAGGKLFFGEGSRLTVL.

V usage is TRBV6-5 and J usage is TRBJ1-1, with D uncertain. The CDR3 extends over 15 amino acids. The V gene lost 5 bases and the J gene lost 1 base, with 14 bases spanning the gap. Looked up from germline, CDR1 is MNHEY and CDR2 is SVGAGI. For the CDR3, the DNA is TGTGCCAGCAGTCATAACCCCCAGGAGAACACTGAAGCTTTCTTT. Translation: CASSHNPQENTEAFF.

The chain joins TRBV19 to TRBJ1-3; D is perhaps TRBD1 (5 bases). The germline V gene has CDR1 LNHDA and CDR2 SQIVND (reference sequence). Between the trimmed V and J ends, which lost 8 bases and 4 bases, there was a span of 12 bases. The CDR3 covers 13 residues. CDR3 region: CASGEGVGNTIYF. Written as DNA, the CDR3 is TGTGCCAGTGGTGAAGGGGTCGGAAACACCATATATTTT. The variable domain in full, with the rest retrieved from reference TRBV19 and TRBJ1-3, is DGGITQSPKYLFRKEGQNVTLSCEQNLNHDAMYWYRQDPGQGLRLIYYSQIVNDFQKGDIAEGYSVSREKKESFPLTVTSAQKNPTAFYLCASGEGVGNTIYFGEGSWLTVV.

The gene calls are TRBV5-1 and TRBJ2-7, with TRBD1 as a possible D gene (5 bases). The CDR3 runs to 16 residues. In germline, CDR1 is SGHRS, CDR2 YFSETQ. V lost 1 base and J 1 base, leaving 15 bases between the germline ends. The CDR3: CASSLYTGGESYEQYF. CDR3 DNA: TGCGCCAGCAGCTTGTATACAGGCGGAGAGTCCTACGAGCAGTACTTC.

The V and J genes are TRBV6-1 and TRBJ2-7, with D possibly being TRBD1 (5 bases). In germline, CDR1 is MNHNS, CDR2 SASEGT. The CDR3 runs to 14 residues. V shed 6 bases and J shed 6 bases, with 18 bases lying between them. CDR3 nucleotide sequence: TGTGCCAGCAGACCTTCAGGGCTTTCGAGCGAGCAGTACTTC. Translation: CASRPSGLSSEQYF.

J is TRBJ1-1 and V is TRBV29-1, with D perhaps matching TRBD1 (5 bases). The germline V gene encodes CDR1 SQVTM and CDR2 ANQGSEA. V lost 4 bases to trimming and J lost 8 bases, with 17 bases between them. There are 13 residues in the CDR3. The CDR3 here is CSVGSRRASEAFF. The CDR3 bases are TGCAGCGTTGGGTCGCGCAGGGCGTCAGAAGCTTTCTTT.

V is TRBV10-3 and J is TRBJ2-1; 11 positions match TRBD1. J was trimmed by 9 bases and V by 4 bases; bases with no gene match: 5. Per germline, CDR1 ENHRY and CDR2 SYGVKD. The CDR3 loop spans 14 amino acids. CDR3 sequence: CAISGTGGQGEQFF. The CDR3 region has the DNA TGTGCCATCAGTGGGACAGGGGGCCAAGGTGAGCAGTTCTTC.

The chain is built from TRBV2 and TRBJ2-1; D uncertain. CDR1 SNHLY and CDR2 FYNNEI come from the germline V gene. Trimming removed 4 bases from V and 15 bases from J, with 16 bases in between. CDR3 size: 12 residues. CDR3 sequence: CASSVLDWSSFF. The CDR3 DNA reads as TGTGCCAGCAGTGTCCTCGACTGGTCTTCGTTCTTC.